The subject of this entry is one TCR beta chain. Trimming removed 1 base from V and 5 bases from J; junction bases left unmatched: 3. The germline V gene encodes CDR1 GTSNPN and CDR2 SVGIG (reference sequence). This CDR3 is 13 amino acids long. Clones were read by immunoSEQ multiplex PCR, and TCRdb kept only the in-frame ones, dropping some. The sample gives 350,000 to 450,000 clones, about 87% of which show up once; 3% is in the top ten. This sample was included in a study of blood T cell repertoires in COVID-19. Across the study: From the United States, Italy and Spain came samples of acute and convalescent COVID-19.

Sequenced: peripheral blood. This TCR derives from a human donor in a cohort sampled during active COVID-19. The chain carries TRBV30 and TRBJ2-5, with 8 bases aligning to TRBD2. The CDR3 coding sequence is TGTGCCTGGAGTGACGGACTAGCTGAGACCCAGTACTTC. Translating gives CAWSDGLAETQYF.